The text below deals with one T cell receptor beta chain. The antigen it recognizes is unknown. The sample holds no much larger clone one base away, and base qualities are not on file. Ficoll-Paque density gradient centrifugation was the method used to isolate PBMCs. Sequencer: Illumina NovaSeq 6000. Using 5'RACE with constant-segment primers, TCRalpha and TCRbeta cDNA libraries were constructed, with sample barcodes and unique molecular identifiers added in the process. Trizol reagent was used to extract RNA from every sample. Amplification of the libraries took two PCR steps, and the second step added a second sample barcode plus Illumina TruSeq adapters. Sequencing of the libraries was done on an Illumina NovaSeq, producing 2 x 150 bp paired-end reads. From the authors' description of their analysis: The reads were demultiplexed and collapsed into UMI-guided consensus sequences using migec v1.2.7. Using mixcr v2.1.11, UMI consensuses were aligned to TRA and TRB V and J templates and then assembled into clonotypes. Clonotypes were classified as expanded or contracted when called significant by both edgeR and NoisET, with noise models trained on biological replicates. For edgeR calls, the cutoffs were a false discovery rate-adjusted p below 0.01 and a log2 fold-change threshold of 1. PCA with hierarchical clustering of max-normalized trajectories of the 1000 most abundant clonotypes was used as exploratory dynamics analysis. Each responding clone was given a CD4 or CD8 phenotype based on the CD4+ and CD8+ repertoires, which had been sequenced separately. Clones were called with MiXCR by TCRdb after fastp trimmed the public reads at Q25, and only in-frame beta chains were retained. Rows with a matching CDR3 protein are joined into one entry that keeps the most common DNA and genes. What appears here as the V and J calls and clone size reflects TCRdb's work, not the paper's. For this sample the table gives some 410,000 distinct CDR3 sequences, of which about a quarter were detected only once. Around 13% of the sample comes from the top ten.

These data belong to a study of T-cell memory formation after mild COVID-19 (dated by TCRdb to about 2021). Concerning the study at large: Most TCR sequence clusters were specific to one of the two donors. T-cell clones expanding and contracting after mild COVID-19 in two donors were tracked by longitudinal TCRalpha and TCRbeta repertoire sequencing. The cohort was made up of two young adult volunteers, one female and one male, who were previously healthy.

On the study overall, not on this receptor specifically: SARS-CoV-2 specificity was not confirmed for the second-wave clones peaking on day 37. Contracting CD4+ clones were located mainly in the CM and EM memory subsets, whereas CD8+ clones were found to be enriched in EMRA. Some responding clones were found in pre-infection memory, which suggests that pre-existing cross-reactive memory T cells took part in the SARS-CoV-2 response. Only a couple of mild cases were covered in the study, and larger cohorts including severe cases with pre-infection samples were considered necessary. From day 15 to 85, contracting clones showed balanced CD4/CD8 phenotypes, whereas a second wave of clones that expanded from day 15 to 37 leaned towards CD4+.

V is reduced by 3 bases and J by 1 base, leaving a spacing of 15 bases between them. The CDR3 covers 16 residues, taking in both the cysteine and the phenylalanine. Of all the DNA, just the CDR3 is kept, 48 bases in frame from base 1. The germline V gene (reference sequence) provides CDR1 MNHEY and CDR2 SMNVEV. This TCR came from an adult woman who had mild COVID-19 (a few samples of this study predate the infection). The sample titles of this study are shuffled in the database, so cell type and time point are left out; the donor was told from shared clones. Sequencing was carried out using PBMCs or a T cell subset sorted from them (not recorded which). In this chain, TRBV27 is recombined with TRBJ1-1, with the D gene uncertain. This receptor has the CDR3 CASSFGRAVPNTEAFF. The DNA reads as follows: TGTGCCAGCAGTTTCGGTCGAGCGGTTCCGAACACTGAAGCTTTCTTT.